Presented here are 28 T cell receptor beta chains from one specimen sequenced in a study of T cell clusters in autoimmune cytopenias. One tube held mixed TRB-A and TRB-B primer pools for touch-down PCR. TCRdb re-called the multiplex PCR reads and catalogs CDR3 proteins one per entry, DNA excluded. The sample has about 9,500 distinct CDR3 sequences. Each sample's input was 250 ng genomic DNA, 35,000 to 40,000 genome equivalents. The sequencing sample was made of peripheral blood. The receptor set was obtained from a human donor with an autoimmune cytopenia or autoimmune hepatitis (not recorded which).

The chain carries TRBV6-5 and TRBJ2-2; no DNA is available, so the TRBD2 call from TCRdb remains unchecked. The germline gives CDR1 MNHEY, CDR2 SVGAGI. The CDR3 contains 13 residues. The CDR3 sequence: CASEGPGAGELFF.

In terms of frequency, this clonotype is medium-sized. The rearrangement links TRBV27 to TRBJ1-6. This CDR3 spans 13 amino acids. Germline loops: CDR1 MNHEY, CDR2 SMNVEV (reference sequence). CDR3 sequence: CASSFMLGSPLHF.

The chain is built from TRBV27 and TRBJ2-1; with no DNA, the TCRdb D assignment of TRBD1 cannot be verified. This CDR3 contains 17 residues. CDR1 is MNHEY, CDR2 SMNVEV, per germline (reference sequence). CDR3 sequence: CASSLASPGRGKWEQFF.

The rearrangement joins TRBV28 to TRBJ2-5; TCRdb proposes TRBD1, but this gene call is untestable without DNA. From germline, CDR1 is MDHEN and CDR2 SYDVKM. The CDR3 consists of 14 residues. The CDR3 spells CASGPQAHQETQYF.

In terms of frequency, this clonotype is medium-sized. Here the CDR3 reads CSVLSGASYNEQFF. This sequence joins TRBV29-1 and TRBJ2-1; TCRdb names TRBD2, which stays unverified in the absence of DNA. Germline V gene lookup returns CDR1 SQVTM and CDR2 ANQGSEA. This CDR3 spans 14 amino acids.

This chain connects TRBV12-3 or TRBV12-4 to TRBJ2-3; TCRdb outputs TRBD2, but without DNA this stays unchecked. The CDR3 loop spans 12 amino acids. CDR3 region: CASRPSTDTQYF.

V and J are TRBV7-6 and TRBJ1-5; TCRdb outputs TRBD1, but without DNA this stays unchecked. The germline V gene has CDR1 SGHVS and CDR2 FNYEAQ. The CDR3 totals 14 residues. The CDR3: CASSLAGGYQPQHF.

The chain uses TRBV5-1 and TRBJ2-4; without DNA, the TCRdb call of TRBD2 cannot be checked. There are 17 residues in the CDR3. Per germline, CDR1 SGHRS and CDR2 YFSETQ. The CDR3 reads CASSWGEAGGGRNIQYF.

Measured by frequency, this clonotype is medium-sized. V usage is TRBV29-1 and J usage is TRBJ2-1; TCRdb's assignment of TRBD1 cannot be checked, as there is no DNA. Germline V gene sequence: CDR1 SQVTM, CDR2 ANQGSEA. The CDR3 extends over 13 amino acids. This chain's CDR3 is CSVAQGLYNEQFF.

This rearrangement joins TRBV19 to TRBJ2-7; lacking DNA, the TRBD1 call made by TCRdb goes unchecked. The CDR3 has 14 residues. Germline values: CDR1 LNHDA, CDR2 SQIVND (reference sequence). CDR3 loop: CASSRPGALGEQYF.

The chain recombines TRBV28 with TRBJ2-5. Looked up from germline, CDR1 is MDHEN and CDR2 is SYDVKM. CDR3 length equals 14 residues. CDR3 sequence: CASSFSGLKETQYF.

The V call is TRBV7-2, the J call TRBJ2-7; TCRdb lists TRBD2, though no DNA is available to test this call. The CDR3 spans 13 residues. CDR1 is SGHTA and CDR2 is FQGNSA in the germline V gene. The CDR3 protein is CASSRAPPHEQYF.

The gene calls are TRBV5-4 and TRBJ2-1; TCRdb reports TRBD1, a call that lacks DNA to check it against. Germline lookup yields CDR1 SGHNT and CDR2 YYREEE (reference sequence). CDR3 length: 14 residues. The CDR3 sequence: CASSLDRGLAEQFF.

This clonotype is medium-sized (0.01 to 0.1%) by frequency. The chain couples TRBV6-1 to TRBJ1-3. CDR3 length: 17 amino acids. From germline, CDR1 is MNHNS and CDR2 SASEGT. Here the CDR3 reads CASSEQFAGTNGNTIYF.

The CDR3: CASSLILAGGDTQYF. The chain has TRBV7-2 and TRBJ2-3; TCRdb names TRBD2, which stays unverified in the absence of DNA. The length of the CDR3 is 15 residues. Germline lookup yields CDR1 SGHTA and CDR2 FQGNSA.

The rearrangement links TRBV10-1 to TRBJ2-5; TCRdb calls TRBD1, which cannot be checked without DNA. Germline-derived CDR1 and CDR2 are WNHNN and SYGVQD (reference sequence). The CDR3 totals 14 residues. CDR3 loop: CASSDGAVGETQYF.

The gene calls are TRBV18 and TRBJ1-3. The CDR3 length is 15 residues. CDR1 and CDR2 from the germline V gene are KGHSH and LQKENI. The chain's CDR3 is CASSPAQLSGNTIYF.

The chain combines TRBV18 with TRBJ2-1; the TCRdb D gene call, TRBD1, has no DNA to confirm it. Germline V gene lookup returns CDR1 KGHSH and CDR2 LQKENI. There are 16 residues in the CDR3. This CDR3 is CASSPQVQGAYNEQFF.

According to its frequency, this clonotype is medium-sized. This chain connects TRBV18 to TRBJ2-2. Germline assignment: CDR1 KGHSH and CDR2 LQKENI. The CDR3 contains 16 residues. CDR3 residues: CASSPRGTTNTGELFF.

Measured by frequency, this clonotype is medium-sized. This chain joins TRBV10-3 and TRBJ2-3; TCRdb proposes TRBD2, but this gene call is untestable without DNA. The CDR3 is 15 amino acids. Germline CDR1 reads ENHRY; CDR2 reads SYGVKD. The CDR3 protein is CAINPGLAVTDTQYF.

This chain joins TRBV12-3 or TRBV12-4 and TRBJ1-2; TCRdb's assignment of TRBD1 cannot be checked, as there is no DNA. This CDR3 is built from 15 residues. The CDR3 sequence: CASSHDRRFYYGYTF.

V usage is TRBV4-3 and J usage is TRBJ2-2; the D call from TCRdb, TRBD2, cannot be confirmed without DNA. This CDR3 is built from 16 residues. Germline assignment: CDR1 LGHNA and CDR2 YSLEER. CDR3 protein: CASSQRDSWDTGELFF.

The rearrangement uses TRBV29-1 and TRBJ2-7; TCRdb's D call, TRBD1, is unchecked because there is no DNA. Germline lookup yields CDR1 SQVTM and CDR2 ANQGSEA. CDR3 length equals 15 residues. CDR3 protein: CSVEDPDRSGGEQYF.

This clonotype ranks as medium-sized (0.01 to 0.1%) in terms of frequency. V is TRBV6-5 and J is TRBJ1-2. Germline values: CDR1 MNHEY, CDR2 SVGAGI. The CDR3 sequence is 14 residues long. The CDR3 loop is CASSYSTVNYGYTF.

CDR3 protein: CASSLRGAGAGWTQYF. The gene calls are TRBV5-4 and TRBJ2-5; TCRdb outputs TRBD2, but without DNA this stays unchecked. Germline-derived CDR1 and CDR2 are SGHNT and YYREEE (reference sequence). This CDR3 comprises 16 residues. Combining the CDR3 with reference TRBV5-4 and TRBJ2-5 gives the whole variable domain ETGVTQSPTHLIKTRGQQVTLRCSSQSGHNTVSWYQQALGQGPQFIFQYYREEENGRGNFPPRFSGLQFPNYSSELNVNALELDDSALYLCASSLRGAGAGWTQYFGPGTRLLVL.

Its frequency marks this clonotype as medium-sized. The chain recombines TRBV18 with TRBJ2-3; absent DNA, TCRdb's TRBD2 call cannot be checked. Per the germline V gene, CDR1 is KGHSH and CDR2 is LQKENI. This CDR3 contains 16 residues. CDR3 region: CASSPFTGVGTDTQYF.

In terms of frequency, this clonotype is medium-sized. The chain carries TRBV6-6 and TRBJ2-5. The CDR3 covers 14 residues. The germline CDR1 and CDR2 sequences are MNHNY and SVGAGI (reference sequence). CDR3 sequence reads: CASRGMGHQETQYF.

The J gene is TRBJ2-7, the V gene TRBV20-1; lacking DNA, the TRBD2 call made by TCRdb goes unchecked. Germline-derived CDR1 and CDR2 are DFQATT and SNEGSKA (reference sequence). The CDR3 sequence is 15 residues long. CDR3 in amino acids: CSAREVGEVPYEQYF.